This entry lists 20 T cell receptor beta chains sequenced from one sample in a study of OX40 agonist ivuxolimab in advanced cancers. Here immunoSEQ multiplex PCR was the method, and the copy in TCRdb shows in-frame clones only, minus some. In the table there are roughly 98,000 clones, about 86% of which are singletons. Source: CD4+ or CD8+ T cells sorted from blood, taken in a trial of the OX40 agonist ivuxolimab. These receptors originate from an adult with an advanced solid tumor such as melanoma, head and neck, liver or kidney cancer.

The V gene is TRBV6-5, the J gene TRBJ1-2; no firm D call. V lost 7 bases and J lost 5, with 11 bases in between. There are 12 residues in the CDR3. CDR1 MNHEY and CDR2 SVGAGI come from the germline V gene. The CDR3: CASKTGDYGYTF. CDR3 nucleotides: TGTGCCAGCAAGACCGGAGATTATGGCTACACCTTC.

The rearrangement uses TRBV19 and TRBJ1-1; tentatively, D is TRBD1 (6 bases). The CDR3 is 15 residues long. Germline V lookup: CDR1 LNHDA, CDR2 SQIVND (reference sequence). V was cut by 4 bases and J by 0 bases, with 12 bases left in between. The CDR3 nucleotides are TGTGCCAGTAGTAAGGTGGGACACTTGAACACTGAAGCTTTCTTT. It yields the protein CASSKVGHLNTEAFF.

The chain recombines TRBV7-9 with TRBJ2-4, with TRBD1 matching 11 bases. The J segment lost 8 bases and the V segment lost 5 bases, leaving 8 bases of the junction unmatched. This CDR3 is 15 amino acids long. CDR1 SEHNR and CDR2 FQNEAQ come from the germline V gene (reference sequence). The CDR3 loop reads CASSLSLGQGDIQYF. CDR3 in DNA: TGTGCCAGCAGCCTAAGCCTGGGACAGGGGGACATTCAGTACTTC. The variable domain in full, completed from reference TRBV7-9 and TRBJ2-4, reads DTGVSQNPRHKITKRGQNVTFRCDPISEHNRLYWYRQTLGQGPEFLTYFQNEAQLEKSRLLSDRFSAERPKGSFSTLEIQRTEQGDSAMYLCASSLSLGQGDIQYFGAGTRLSVL.

V and J are TRBV18 and TRBJ1-1; 7 bases map to TRBD1. The V and J ends lost 0 bases and 5 bases, in that order; junction bases with no gene match: 6. Germline values: CDR1 KGHSH, CDR2 LQKENI. CDR3 length: 15 amino acids. The CDR3 loop reads CASSPPQGVWTEAFF. The CDR3 coding sequence is TGTGCCAGCTCACCACCCCAGGGGGTGTGGACTGAAGCTTTCTTT.

J is TRBJ1-4 and V is TRBV6-1; 7 nucleotides agree with TRBD1. V was pared by 9 bases and J by 4 bases, with 8 bases of the junction left unmatched. The CDR3 consists of 14 residues. Germline V CDR1 and CDR2: MNHNS, SASEGT. CDR3 bases: TGTGCCAGTGAGGGCGGGGACAGTAATGAAAAACTGTTTTTT. It is translated as CASEGGDSNEKLFF.

The chain couples TRBV28 to TRBJ1-2, with D possibly being TRBD1 (5 bases). V lost 6 bases, J lost 4 bases, and 15 bases lay in between. CDR3 length equals 14 residues. CDR1 MDHEN and CDR2 SYDVKM come from the germline V gene. CDR3 sequence: CASRTLGVLYGYTF. Written as DNA, the CDR3 is TGTGCCAGCAGGACGCTGGGGGTCCTCTATGGCTACACCTTC.

The chain has TRBV7-3 and TRBJ2-2; unclear D gene. The CDR3 covers 16 residues. Trimming took 5 bases from V and 4 from J, leaving 17 bases between them. Germline V gene sequence: CDR1 SGHTA, CDR2 FQGTGA. This CDR3 reads CASSPNPNVGTGELFF. CDR3 bases: TGTGCCAGCAGCCCAAACCCCAACGTGGGCACCGGGGAGCTGTTTTTT.

The rearrangement joins TRBV6-5 to TRBJ1-3; D unclear. Between the trimmed V and J ends, which lost 5 bases and 4 bases, there was a span of 15 bases. There are 15 residues in the CDR3. The V gene's germline CDR1 is MNHEY and CDR2 SVGAGI. The CDR3 here is CASSTPGGRGNTIYF. Written as DNA, the CDR3 is TGTGCCAGCAGTACCCCCGGTGGGAGGGGAAACACCATATATTTT.

This clone was recorded only once. The chain employs TRBV2 and TRBJ2-2; 10 nucleotides line up with TRBD1. Germline trimming cut 4 bases from V and 4 bases from J; bases unmatched to any gene: 12. Germline loops: CDR1 SNHLY, CDR2 FYNNEI. CDR3 length equals 18 residues. CDR3 sequence: CASSGHHGTGDRTGELFF. The CDR3, as DNA: TGTGCCAGCAGTGGACACCACGGGACAGGGGATCGCACCGGGGAGCTGTTTTTT.

In this sample, this clone turned up once. This chain links TRBV7-8 with TRBJ2-7; 8 nucleotides align to TRBD2. The CDR3 totals 12 residues. Germline V lookup: CDR1 SGHVS, CDR2 FQNEAQ. With V trimmed by 7 bases and J by 3 bases, 2 bases remained unmatched. The CDR3 DNA follows: TGTGCCAGCACCGGGGGGGTCTACGAGCAGTACTTC. It codes for CASTGGVYEQYF.

V gene TRBV18 combines with J gene TRBJ2-7; D ambiguous. Trimming left V 3 bases short and J 0 bases short, with 9 bases between. Germline V CDR1 and CDR2: KGHSH, LQKENI. The CDR3 covers 14 residues. CDR3 coding DNA: TGTGCCAGCTCACCCATCCAAACCTCCTACGAGCAGTACTTC. Translation gives CASSPIQTSYEQYF.

This clone was observed once. The junction shows a germline mismatch at one end, possibly a read error. The chain carries TRBV7-9 and TRBJ1-6, with a tentative D call TRBD1 (6 bases). The CDR3 sequence is 15 residues long. Germline V gene data show CDR1 as SEHNR and CDR2 as FQNEAQ (reference sequence). DNA of the CDR3: TGCGCCAGCAGCCAAACGACAGGTTATAATTCACCCCTCCACTTT. It specifies CASSQTTGYNSPLHF. Variable domain in full (rest from reference TRBV7-9 and TRBJ1-6): DTGVSQNPRHKITKRGQNVTFRCDPISEHNRLYWYRQTLGQGPEFLTYFQNEAQLEKSRLLSDRFSAERPKGSFSTLEIQRTEQGDSAMYLCASSQTTGYNSPLHFGNGTRLTVT.

This rearrangement joins TRBV16 to TRBJ1-6; D gene unclear. The CDR3 consists of 13 residues. The V end was cut by 0 bases, the J end by 7 bases, with 4 bases between. Germline loops: CDR1 KGHSY, CDR2 FQNENV. This CDR3 is CASSQSRNSPLHF. The CDR3 coding sequence is TGTGCCAGCAGCCAATCACGGAATTCACCCCTCCACTTT. The whole variable domain, remainder taken from reference TRBV16 and TRBJ1-6, is GEEVAQTPKHLVRGEGQKAKLYCAPIKGHSYVFWYQQVLKNEFKFLISFQNENVFDETGMPKERFSAKCLPNSPCSLEIQATKLEDSAVYFCASSQSRNSPLHFGNGTRLTVT.

V usage is TRBV28 and J usage is TRBJ2-3; 7 nucleotides agree with TRBD2. CDR1 and CDR2 from the germline V gene are MDHEN and SYDVKM. J lost 4 bases, V lost 1 base, and 14 bases had no gene match. This CDR3 is 18 amino acids long. CDR3: CASSLSGLRGGAPDTQYF. As DNA, the CDR3 is TGTGCCAGCAGTTTATCTGGTCTTAGGGGAGGGGCCCCAGATACGCAGTATTTT.

This chain uses TRBV11-3 with TRBJ1-6; 7 bases match TRBD1. V gave up 3 bases and J gave up 7 bases; unmatched junction bases: 0. This CDR3 has 13 amino acids. CDR1 is SGHNT and CDR2 is YENEEA in the germline V gene. The CDR3 bases are TGTGCCAGCAGCTTGGGACAGAATTCACCCCTCCACTTT. Translating it yields CASSLGQNSPLHF.

A few counts support this clone. V and J are TRBV15 and TRBJ1-4, with 10 nucleotides matching TRBD1. CDR3 length: 15 amino acids. Per germline, CDR1 LNHNV and CDR2 YYDKDF (reference sequence). Trimming removed 3 bases from V and 8 bases from J; junction bases left unmatched: 6. CDR3 bases: TGTGCCACCAGCAGGCGGGGGACAGGGGACGAAAAACTGTTTTTT. Amino acids: CATSRRGTGDEKLFF.

This chain connects TRBV7-9 to TRBJ2-7, with no clear D. The CDR3 extends over 12 amino acids. Germline V gene lookup returns CDR1 SEHNR and CDR2 FQNEAQ (reference sequence). V lost 6 bases and J lost 2, with 8 bases in between. CDR3 bases: TGTGCCAGCAGTGGGGTCCCCTACGAGCAGTACTTC. This gives the protein CASSGVPYEQYF.

The chain couples TRBV6-5 to TRBJ2-6; a possible D gene is TRBD1 (5 bases). The CDR3 is 15 residues long. Deletions cut 6 bases from V and 1 base from J, with 10 bases between. CDR1 is MNHEY, CDR2 SVGAGI, per germline. For the CDR3, the DNA is TGTGCCAGCAGCGCGACAGCGTCTGGGGCCAACGTCCTGACTTTC. Residues: CASSATASGANVLTF.

CDR3 bases: TGTGCCAGCAGCCCCCGGCGAGGGGGGGTAGCTGGAAACACCATATATTTT. Translated: CASSPRRGGVAGNTIYF. The chain joins TRBV7-2 to TRBJ1-3, with D perhaps TRBD1 (6 bases). The V gene lost 5 bases and the J gene lost 2 bases, with 19 bases spanning the gap. The germline gives CDR1 SGHTA, CDR2 FQGNSA. The CDR3 is 17 amino acids.

The table lists this clone with a count of one. V and J are TRBV6-6 and TRBJ2-5; the match to TRBD2 covers 7 bases. The CDR3 loop spans 14 amino acids. After removal of 6 bases from V and 8 bases from J, the junction contained 12 bases not matched to a gene. Germline loops: CDR1 MNHNY, CDR2 SVGAGI (reference sequence). The DNA of the CDR3 is TGTGCCAGCAGCCCCGCGACCAAGCGGGGAACCCAGTACTTC. This translates into CASSPATKRGTQYF.